This T cell receptor (beta chain) is from a study of molecular identifiers for immune sequencing clone quantification. Across the whole study: Across replicate runs, RNA obtained from around 18,000 or 91,000 naive CD8 cells was divided into five, with four undergoing sequencing.

TCRdb re-analysed the PCR reads in MiXCR, keeping a single row per CDR3 protein. The profile shows roughly 65,000 distinct CDR3 sequences, 17% of them singletons. Source material for naive CD8 libraries was roughly 20,000 to 1,100,000 sorted cells, with 10%, 30% or 50% RNA. Naive CD8 T cells were sorted as CD8+CD4-CCR7+CD45RA+. The CDR3 is made up of 15 amino acids. The trim removed 5 bases at V and 5 bases at J, leaving 8 bases unmatched. The chain has TRBV12-3 or TRBV12-4 and TRBJ2-5; the match to TRBD1 covers 10 bases. The sequenced material came from naive CD8+ T cells from blood, with Jurkat cell RNA spiked in. Subset noted: FACS-sorted CD8+CD4-CCR7+CD45RA+ naive T cells. The sequence came from a human donor in good health. Some libraries in this study had Jurkat cell RNA spiked in. The CDR3 region is CASSPPGQGRETQYF. The CDR3 coding sequence is TGTGCCAGCAGTCCGCCGGGACAGGGGAGGGAGACCCAGTACTTC.